The 17 T cell receptor beta chains given below trace back to one sample, sequenced in a study of shared clonotypes between healthy human individuals. Generated by immunoSEQ multiplex PCR, the TCRdb table keeps only in-frame clones and is missing some. The table records 2 million to 2.5 million clones, 90% to 95% of them present only once. Sequenced input: naive CD4+ T cells from PBMCs. As to subset: CD45RA+ positively selected. All receptors derive from a man aged 18-30 years in good health. Some clones in this sample may be carry-over from other donors' samples.

This rearrangement joins TRBV28 to TRBJ2-7; D remains unclear. This CDR3 spans 14 amino acids. Trimming took off 2 bases at V and 4 bases at J, with 12 bases between the two ends. Germline V gene lookup returns CDR1 MDHEN and CDR2 SYDVKM. For the CDR3, the DNA is TGTGCCAGCAGTTTAGCGCCGGGTAGGTACGAGCAGTACTTC. Its translation: CASSLAPGRYEQYF.

V and J are TRBV27 and TRBJ2-3; D ambiguous. Germline CDR1 reads MNHEY; CDR2 reads SMNVEV (reference sequence). The CDR3 is made up of 12 amino acids. Trimming removed 4 bases from V and 2 bases from J, with 4 bases in between. CDR3 nucleotide sequence: TGTGCCAGCAGTTCCTACACAGATACGCAGTATTTT. It specifies CASSSYTDTQYF.

The V call is TRBV9, the J call TRBJ2-2; D gene uncertain. Deletions cut 0 bases from V and 4 bases from J, with 7 bases between. Per germline, CDR1 SGDLS and CDR2 YYNGEE. The CDR3 covers 14 residues. CDR3 sequence: CASSVELPTGELFF. CDR3 bases: TGTGCCAGCAGCGTAGAACTCCCCACCGGGGAGCTGTTTTTT.

The V gene is TRBV18, the J gene TRBJ1-1, with a tentative D call TRBD1 (5 bases). Looked up from germline, CDR1 is KGHSH and CDR2 is LQKENI. With 4 bases removed from V and 5 bases from J, the gap between germline ends came to 20 bases. CDR3 length: 16 residues. Written as DNA, the CDR3 is TGTGCCAGCTCACGGACGGATATTGGAGGGGATACTGAAGCTTTCTTT. Its protein is CASSRTDIGGDTEAFF.

The table lists this clone with a count of one. The rearrangement links TRBV15 to TRBJ2-1; D is unclear. V dropped 1 base and J dropped 8 bases, with 12 bases sitting between them. In germline, CDR1 is LNHNV, CDR2 YYDKDF (reference sequence). The CDR3 is 14 residues long. CDR3 DNA sequence: TGTGCCACCAGCAGAGTTCTATTTGGTTATGAGCAGTTCTTC. Translation: CATSRVLFGYEQFF.

This chain links TRBV27 with TRBJ2-3; no clear D gene. This CDR3 is built from 14 residues. Germline V lookup: CDR1 MNHEY, CDR2 SMNVEV (reference sequence). V lost 3 bases to trimming and J lost 2 bases, with 9 bases between them. For the CDR3, the DNA is TGTGCCAGCAGTTTGAGAAGGGTCACAGATACGCAGTATTTT. As protein: CASSLRRVTDTQYF.

CDR3 loop: CASSLGGRTGELFF. For the CDR3, the DNA is TGTGCCAGCAGCCTGGGGGGCAGGACCGGGGAGCTGTTTTTT. The gene calls are TRBV7-2 and TRBJ2-2; D is perhaps TRBD1 or TRBD2 (6 bases each). Germline assignment: CDR1 SGHTA and CDR2 FQGNSA. The CDR3 consists of 14 residues. Trimming took 5 bases from V and 5 from J, leaving 12 bases between them.

The chain joins TRBV28 to TRBJ2-3, with D tentatively TRBD2 (6 bases). This CDR3 has 15 residues. Deletions cut 3 bases from V and 2 bases from J, with 12 bases between. From germline, CDR1 is MDHEN and CDR2 SYDVKM. CDR3 protein: CASSLEGPTTDTQYF. CDR3 DNA sequence: TGTGCCAGCAGTTTGGAGGGTCCCACCACAGATACGCAGTATTTT.

In the case of this clone: Other DNA sequences in the sample encode the same CDR3. The J gene is TRBJ1-3, the V gene TRBV5-1; D gene uncertain. The CDR3 extends over 14 amino acids. Trimming took off 0 bases at V and 4 bases at J, with 8 bases between the two ends. Germline V gene data show CDR1 as SGHRS and CDR2 as YFSETQ. The CDR3 reads CASSLGGSGNTIYF. CDR3 coding DNA: TGCGCCAGCAGCTTGGGAGGGTCCGGAAACACCATATATTTT.

This chain links TRBV10-1 with TRBJ1-1; possible D gene TRBD1, 6 bases. V lost 2 bases to trimming and J lost 6 bases, with 13 bases between them. CDR1 and CDR2 (germline): WNHNN, SYGVQD (reference sequence). The CDR3 runs to 14 residues. CDR3 in amino acids: CASSEVRDTSEAFF. In DNA form, the CDR3 reads TGCGCCAGCAGTGAGGTCCGGGACACCTCTGAAGCTTTCTTT.

The chain carries TRBV30 and TRBJ1-5; 7 bases fit TRBD1. Looked up from germline, CDR1 is GTSNPN and CDR2 is SVGIG (reference sequence). The CDR3 is made up of 16 amino acids. The ends lost 3 bases at V and 0 bases at J; junction bases unmatched: 8. The CDR3: CAWRDRAWNSNQPQHF. The CDR3 region has the DNA TGTGCCTGGAGAGACAGGGCCTGGAATAGCAATCAGCCCCAGCATTTT.

This chain links TRBV9 with TRBJ2-5; TRBD1 or TRBD2 may be the D gene (6 bases each). From germline, CDR1 is SGDLS and CDR2 YYNGEE. Trimming removed 4 bases at V and 1 base at J, with 11 bases between. There are 14 residues in the CDR3. CDR3 protein: CASSPKGGQETQYF. In DNA form, the CDR3 reads TGTGCCAGCAGCCCCAAGGGGGGCCAAGAGACCCAGTACTTC.

This chain links TRBV5-1 with TRBJ2-7; maybe TRBD1 (6 bases). This CDR3 has 13 amino acids. Germline assignment: CDR1 SGHRS and CDR2 YFSETQ. V lost 5 bases, J lost 2 bases, and 11 bases lay in between. CDR3 sequence reads: CASSDGTTYEQYF. The CDR3 DNA is TGCGCCAGCAGTGACGGGACAACCTACGAGCAGTACTTC.

V usage is TRBV6-5 and J usage is TRBJ2-5; 7 bases are a match to TRBD2. Germline lookup yields CDR1 MNHEY and CDR2 SVGAGI. The CDR3 loop spans 15 amino acids. The junction had 6 bases not matched to a gene; V was cut back by 2 bases and J by 3 bases. As DNA, the CDR3 is TGTGCCAGCAGTTACGTCGGACTAGGGGAAGAGACCCAGTACTTC. This encodes CASSYVGLGEETQYF.

J is TRBJ2-1 and V is TRBV29-1; TRBD2 agrees at 9 bases. This CDR3 has 14 residues. With 8 bases clipped from V and 6 bases from J, the junction kept 11 bases outside the gene matches. Germline V gives CDR1 SQVTM, CDR2 ANQGSEA. This CDR3 is CSSAGTSSSNEQFF. Written as DNA, the CDR3 is TGCAGCTCGGCCGGGACTAGCAGTTCCAATGAGCAGTTCTTC.

The genes are TRBV6-6 and TRBJ2-3; the match to TRBD2 covers 12 bases. The J segment lost 14 bases and the V segment lost 5 bases, leaving 11 bases of the junction unmatched. Germline V gives CDR1 MNHNY, CDR2 SVGAGI (reference sequence). The CDR3 has 14 residues. The CDR3 sequence is CASSRLAGVPRRYF. The DNA of the CDR3 is TGTGCCAGCAGTCGACTAGCGGGAGTCCCTCGACGGTATTTT.

The rearrangement uses TRBV2 and TRBJ2-7; possibly TRBD2 for D (7 bases). Germline V lookup: CDR1 SNHLY, CDR2 FYNNEI. V gave up 5 bases and J gave up 0 bases, with 17 bases separating them. The CDR3 is 16 amino acids. CDR3 coding DNA: TGTGCCAGCAGTTCCCAAAGGGGGGGAGGCTCCTACGAGCAGTACTTC. Translation: CASSSQRGGGSYEQYF.